Listed below are T cell receptor beta chains from one sample, sequenced in a study of blood T cell repertoires in COVID-19. The assay was immunoSEQ multiplex PCR, and TCRdb's table has in-frame clones only and misses some. The sample holds 15,000 to 20,000 clones; nearly 90% are singletons and the top ten take around half. The sample consisted of peripheral blood. Every receptor here comes from a human donor in a cohort sampled during active COVID-19. CDR3s include the opening cysteine and the closing phenylalanine or tryptophan. Fields, in order: D gene, V gene, clone size, J gene, CDR3 DNA, CDR3 protein. D genes are given only for firm matches. Not all rows give a size; the values are once, few, many and, for expanded clones, a class.

>TRBD1|TRBV10-3|once|TRBJ1-2
TGTGCCATCAGTACAGGGGGCGAGATCAACACCTTC
CAISTGGEINTF
>TRBD2|TRBV9|.|TRBJ2-5
TGTGCCAGCAGCGAAGGTAGCGGGGGCCCCCTAGAGACCCAGTACTTC
CASSEGSGGPLETQYF
>.|TRBV27|.|TRBJ1-5
TGTGCCAGCAGCTCTACCCCTCGAGGGCGGGGGCTCAATCAGCCCCAGCATTTT
CASSSTPRGRGLNQPQHF
>TRBD1|TRBV6-5|.|TRBJ2-3
TGTGCCAGCAAAAGAGGACAGGGCGACACAGATACGCAGTATTTT
CASKRGQGDTDTQYF
>.|TRBV9|.|TRBJ2-3
TGTGCCAGCAGCGTAGGGCACGCCACAGATACGCAGTATTTT
CASSVGHATDTQYF
>TRBD2|TRBV7-3|.|TRBJ2-1
TGTGCCAGCAGCTTAGCTACTAGCGGTGAGCAGTTCTTC
CASSLATSGEQFF
>.|TRBV2|.|TRBJ1-4
TGTGCCAGCAGTGGGGGATTCTCGGGGGAAAAACTGTTTTTT
CASSGGFSGEKLFF
>TRBD2|TRBV5-4|.|TRBJ2-1
TGTGCCAGCAGCTTGGCCGCGGGGGGGCCGAAGTTCTTC
CASSLAAGGPKFF
>TRBD2|TRBV7-6|.|TRBJ2-5
TGTGCCAGCAGCCCCCGACTAGCGGCGACGCCACAAGAGACCCAGTACTTC
CASSPRLAATPQETQYF
>TRBD2|TRBV9|.|TRBJ2-1
TGTGCCAGCAGCGTAGGGGCTAGCGGGGGCCCCCTGAATGAGCAGTTCTTC
CASSVGASGGPLNEQFF
>TRBD2|TRBV7-3|.|TRBJ2-1
TGTGCCAGCAGCCCACCAGGGGCGGGGGGCTACAATGAGCAGTTCTTC
CASSPPGAGGYNEQFF
>.|TRBV19|.|TRBJ1-1
TGTGCCAGTACGTTCGGGGGAGTGAACACTGAAGCTTTCTTT
CASTFGGVNTEAFF
>.|TRBV7-2|.|TRBJ2-2
TGTGCCAGCAGCTTGGCTTCGCAGGGGAACACCGGGGAGCTGTTTTTT
CASSLASQGNTGELFF
>.|TRBV20-1|.|TRBJ1-5
TGCAGTGCTAGTCCTAGCCGGGGGGGCAATCAGCCCCAGCATTTT
CSASPSRGGNQPQHF
>TRBD2|TRBV18|.|TRBJ2-5
TGTGCCAGCTCACCACCGCGGGGGAGCCAAGAGACCCAGTACTTC
CASSPPRGSQETQYF
>.|TRBV6-2/TRBV6-3|.|TRBJ2-1
TGTGCCAGCAGTTACGAGCCGTACAATGAGCAGTTCTTC
CASSYEPYNEQFF
>.|TRBV5-5|.|TRBJ2-5
TGTGCCAGCAGCTTACGTTCGGACTCTTTTCAAGAGACCCAGTACTTC
CASSLRSDSFQETQYF
>.|TRBV19|.|TRBJ1-1
TGTGCCAGTACCGACCGAAGAGGCTTTGGCACTGAAGCTTTCTTT
CASTDRRGFGTEAFF
>TRBD1|TRBV3-1/TRBV3-2|once|TRBJ2-2
TGTGCCAGCAGCCAAGGCCGGGACAGGGGGGCCGGGGAGCTGTTTTTT
CASSQGRDRGAGELFF
>.|TRBV7-9|.|TRBJ1-1
TGTGCCAGCAGCTTGTTCGGAGGGGCTTTCTTT
CASSLFGGAFF
>TRBD2|TRBV4-2|.|TRBJ2-5
TGTGCCAGCAGCCGTGGGACTAGCGGACAAGAGACCCAGTACTTC
CASSRGTSGQETQYF
>.|TRBV7-2|.|TRBJ1-3
TGTGCCAGCAGCTTAGATGCAGGGATTACTGGAAACACCATATATTTT
CASSLDAGITGNTIYF
>.|TRBV4-2|.|TRBJ2-3
.
CASSQVQMSLDTQYF
>TRBD2|TRBV6-6|.|TRBJ2-5
TGTGCCAGCAGCCCCAATAGCGGGGGGGCCGCAGAGACCCAGTACTTC
CASSPNSGGAAETQYF
>.|TRBV6-2/TRBV6-3|.|TRBJ2-2
TGTGCCAGCAGTTACAAACAGGTGAACACCGGGGAGCTGTTTTTT
CASSYKQVNTGELFF
>TRBD1|TRBV6-5|.|TRBJ1-2
TGTGCCAGCAGTTCGGGATGGACAGGGGACTATGGCTACACCTTC
CASSSGWTGDYGYTF
>.|TRBV3-1/TRBV3-2|.|TRBJ2-3
TGTGCCAGCATCGGGGCAGATACGCAGTATTTT
CASIGADTQYF
>.|TRBV30|.|TRBJ1-2
TGTGCCTGGAGTCCGGGGGACTATGGCTACACCTTC
CAWSPGDYGYTF
>.|TRBV12-3/TRBV12-4|once|TRBJ1-6
TGTGCCAGCAGTTTATTACAGAATTCACCCCTCCACTTT
CASSLLQNSPLHF
>.|TRBV12-3/TRBV12-4|.|TRBJ2-1
TGTGCCAGCAGTTTGGGCGACAATGAGCAGTTCTTC
CASSLGDNEQFF
>.|TRBV30|.|TRBJ1-2
TGTGCCTGGAGTGTCGGGTACCCTCACTATGGCTACACCTTC
CAWSVGYPHYGYTF
>TRBD2|TRBV7-8|.|TRBJ2-4
TGTGCCAGCAGCTGGGGCGGGGGGCAAACCATTCAGTACTTC
CASSWGGGQTIQYF
>.|TRBV11-2|.|TRBJ1-2
TGTGCCAGCAGCTTCCTGACAGTGCCCAACTATGGCTACACCTTC
CASSFLTVPNYGYTF
>.|TRBV12-3/TRBV12-4|.|TRBJ1-2
TGTGCCAGCAGCCTCGGCGGGGATGGCTACACCTTC
CASSLGGDGYTF
>.|TRBV20-1|.|TRBJ2-3
TGCAGTGCAGTACAGAACACGCAGTATTTT
CSAVQNTQYF
>TRBD1|TRBV30|.|TRBJ2-3
TGTGCCTGGAGTCGAAGACAGGGCAGCACAGATACGCAGTATTTT
CAWSRRQGSTDTQYF